This is a list of T cell receptor beta chains from one sample in a study of T cell changes during pregnancy in multiple sclerosis. Sequenced by immunoSEQ multiplex PCR; TCRdb stores in-frame clones only, minus some. The top ten clones hold about 0.76% of a sample with tens of thousands of clones, about 92% of them seen once. The starting material was CD4+ T cells from peripheral blood mononuclear cells, obtained in the first trimester of pregnancy. Receptors were obtained from a female donor with multiple sclerosis, enrolled in a pregnancy study. Both conserved end residues are part of each CDR3. D genes are given only for firm matches. Rows give clone size only sometimes, using once, few, many, or a class for an expanded clone.

.	.	TRBV7-2	TRBJ2-3	TGTGCCAGCAGCTTAGGTGGGGGGGCGGAGACGCAGTATTTT	CASSLGGGAETQYF
.	TRBD2	TRBV10-3	TRBJ2-1	TGTGCCACTGCGAGGACTAGCGGGGGGTACAATGAGCAGTTCTTC	CATARTSGGYNEQFF
.	.	TRBV18	TRBJ2-2	TGTGCCAGCTCACCGCCCGGGACTTCGAACACCGGGGAGCTGTTTTTT	CASSPPGTSNTGELFF
few	.	TRBV19	TRBJ1-1	TGTGCCAGTAGTTACAGCCTCTTAGCTGAAGCTTTCTTT	CASSYSLLAEAFF
.	TRBD1	TRBV29-1	TRBJ1-4	TGCAGCGCCAGCAGGGGGCGGAATGAAAAACTGTTTTTT	CSASRGRNEKLFF
.	.	TRBV28	TRBJ2-7	TGTGCCAGCAGTTTAGATCCTCGGCGGCGGTCCTACGAGCAGTACTTC	CASSLDPRRRSYEQYF
.	.	TRBV5-1	TRBJ2-1	TGCGCCAGCAGCTGGGCAGGAACCCTGGAGCAGTTCTTC	CASSWAGTLEQFF
.	.	TRBV27	TRBJ1-1	TGTGCCAGCAGGCGGATCCATGAGTTGGGGAACACTGAAGCTTTCTTT	CASRRIHELGNTEAFF
once	.	TRBV2	TRBJ1-1	TGTGCCAGCGTAGGGAGGGAAGCCACTGAAGCTTTCTTT	CASVGREATEAFF
.	.	TRBV21-1	TRBJ1-1	TGTGCCAGCAGCTCACTTAGGATACAGGGGGTCTCTCCTGAAGCTTTCTTT	CASSSLRIQGVSPEAFF
.	.	TRBV5-6	TRBJ1-2	TGTGCCAGCAGCTGGGGACCCGCGGGGGCCGGCTATGGCTACACCTTC	CASSWGPAGAGYGYTF
.	.	TRBV6-1	TRBJ1-1	TGTGCCAGCTTCGCGGGTACATCCAACACTGAAGCTTTCTTT	CASFAGTSNTEAFF
.	.	TRBV7-2	TRBJ2-3	TGTGCCAGCAGCTTAGTAGTTGCGTCCCATACGCAGTATTTT	CASSLVVASHTQYF
.	.	TRBV5-1	TRBJ1-3	TGCGCCAGCAGCTTGGACCCAAACAGGAGAGGAAACACCATATATTTT	CASSLDPNRRGNTIYF
.	.	TRBV2	TRBJ1-4	TGTGCCAGCAGTGAGCTTGGGAGCGTGGGCGAAAAACTGTTTTTT	CASSELGSVGEKLFF
.	.	TRBV27	TRBJ2-7	TGTGCCAGCAGTTTATTCGCGGTGCGAATGTACGAGCAGTACTTC	CASSLFAVRMYEQYF
.	.	TRBV6-6	TRBJ1-2	TGTGCCAGCAGAAGAGACAGGATCTATGGCTACACCTTC	CASRRDRIYGYTF